The next 3 T cell receptor beta chains were all read from a single sample in a study of vaccination and CD4 T cells after COVID-19. Specified treatment: roughly ten-day PBMC culture with coronavirus spike peptide pools or control peptides (ViraFEST assay). Oncomine TCR Beta short-read sequencing was applied to DNA from cultured CD4+ T cells. TCRdb reanalysed the PCR reads using MiXCR and keeps one entry per CDR3 protein. Seen here are about 15,000 distinct CDR3 sequences, roughly half observed once, and the top ten hold around 14%. Antigens for these TCRs are unknown. Sequenced material: CD4+ T cells from blood, cultured in vitro. These receptors came from a human donor who had recovered from COVID-19.

V is TRBV6-1 and J is TRBJ2-1; TRBD2 matches at 10 bases. From germline, CDR1 is MNHNS and CDR2 SASEGT. The CDR3 covers 14 residues. With 4 bases clipped from V and 6 bases from J, the junction kept 3 bases outside the gene matches. CDR3 nucleotide sequence: TGTGCCAGCAGTGGCAGCGGGGGGGCCAATGAGCAGTTCTTC. Translation gives CASSGSGGANEQFF.

This clonotype turned up a few times. This chain connects TRBV7-2 to TRBJ1-5; D gene ambiguous. V lost 5 bases and J 7 bases, leaving 12 bases between the germline ends. From germline, CDR1 is SGHTA and CDR2 FQGNSA. The CDR3 runs to 13 residues. In nucleotides, the CDR3 is TGTGCCAGCAGCCCAGGAGGGAGGCAGCCCCAGCATTTT. This sequence encodes CASSPGGRQPQHF.

V gene TRBV18 combines with J gene TRBJ1-2, with a weak D call TRBD1 (6 bases). Germline loops: CDR1 KGHSH, CDR2 LQKENI. Trimming took off 3 bases at V and 6 bases at J, with 11 bases between the two ends. The CDR3 extends over 13 amino acids. The CDR3 reads CASSPLAGDGYTF. The DNA for the CDR3 is TGTGCCAGCTCACCTCTGGCAGGGGATGGCTACACCTTC.